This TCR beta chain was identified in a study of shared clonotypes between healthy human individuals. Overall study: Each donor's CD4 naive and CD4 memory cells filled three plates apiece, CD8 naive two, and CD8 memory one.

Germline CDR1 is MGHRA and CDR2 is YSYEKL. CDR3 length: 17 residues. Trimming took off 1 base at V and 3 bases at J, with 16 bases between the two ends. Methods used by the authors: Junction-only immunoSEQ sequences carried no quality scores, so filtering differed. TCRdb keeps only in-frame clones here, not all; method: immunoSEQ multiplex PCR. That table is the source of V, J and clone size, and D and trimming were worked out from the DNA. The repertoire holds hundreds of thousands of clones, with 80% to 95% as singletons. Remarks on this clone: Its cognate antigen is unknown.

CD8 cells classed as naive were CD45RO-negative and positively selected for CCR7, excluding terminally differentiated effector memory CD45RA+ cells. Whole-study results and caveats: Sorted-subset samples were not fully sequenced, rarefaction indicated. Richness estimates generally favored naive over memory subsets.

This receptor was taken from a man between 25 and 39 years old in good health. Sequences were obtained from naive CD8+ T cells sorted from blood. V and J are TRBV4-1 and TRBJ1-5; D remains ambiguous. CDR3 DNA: TGCGCCAGCAGCCAAGCGGGGTGGGTCGACGACAATCAGCCCCAGCATTTT. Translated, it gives CASSQAGWVDDNQPQHF.